What follows is one T cell receptor beta chain and its context. What it binds is not known. This record comes from a study of cytomegalovirus exposure and HLA in healthy donors. The overall study: Earlier results showed almost 120 million unique TCR beta sequences derived from 150 million to 200 million T cells.

PCR was performed using 60 Vbeta and 13 Jbeta primers. Sequencing used immunoSEQ multiplex PCR; TCRdb keeps in-frame clones, though not all of them. The sample lists under 60,000 clones, approximately 82% occurring once. The CDR3 length is 15 residues. V lost 0 bases and J 8 bases, leaving 15 bases between the germline ends. Per the germline V gene, CDR1 is SGHNT and CDR2 is YYREEE (reference sequence). Regarding the study as a whole: Sequencing artifact likely explains a cluster of highly shared sequence variants. A later analysis showed that HLA-associated TCR beta chains had undergone more clonal expansion than equally common others.

The genes are TRBV5-4 and TRBJ1-5; D is possibly TRBD1 (6 bases). Sample: PBMCs. This receptor was taken from a man over 45 in good health and CMV-seronegative. CDR3 DNA sequence: TGTGCCAGCAGCTTGGGGGGGGCGCGGGGGAAGCCCCAGCATTTT. Translating it yields CASSLGGARGKPQHF.